This note documents a single T cell receptor (beta chain) sequence. What it binds is not known. Constant-segment-primed 5'RACE gave TCR alpha and TCR beta cDNA libraries with sample barcodes and UMIs. TCRdb used MiXCR to reprocess the 5' RACE reads, holding one entry per CDR3 protein. The repertoire holds under 250,000 distinct CDR3 sequences, with 25% to 35% as singletons. The germline CDR1 and CDR2 sequences are KGHDR and SFDVKD. The junction had 4 bases not matched to a gene; V was cut back by 1 base and J by 6 bases. This CDR3 has 15 residues. The sample originates from a study of T-cell memory formation after mild COVID-19. About the research overall: TCR clusters mostly belonged to single donors.

Study-level findings and limits: Day 37-peaking second-wave clones had unconfirmed SARS-CoV-2 specificity.

The clonotype was recovered from an adult woman who had mild COVID-19 (a few samples of this study predate the infection). Cell type and time point are not known. The sequenced sample was PBMCs or a T cell subset sorted from them (not recorded which). The V and J genes are TRBV24-1 and TRBJ2-2; 7 bases line up with TRBD1. CDR3 region: CATSDLQGFSGELFF. CDR3 sequence (DNA): TGTGCCACCAGTGATTTACAGGGGTTCTCCGGGGAGCTGTTTTTT.